This section outlines one TCR beta chain sequence together with its context. Donors sampled were nominally healthy, though unrecorded immune exposures were likely. These data originate in a study of cytomegalovirus exposure and HLA in healthy donors. A multiplex PCR was run with 60 Vbeta primers and 13 Jbeta primers. As originally analysed: A later analysis tallied roughly 77 million unique TCR beta chains, 9.5 million to 14 million of them shared. Sequencing used immunoSEQ multiplex PCR; TCRdb keeps in-frame clones, though not all of them. The DNA gave D and trimming, while V, J and clone size come from that table. The sample consists of about 160,000 clones, approximately 70% of them appearing once. The V gene's germline CDR1 is MGHRA and CDR2 YSYEKL. Trimming took 1 base from V and 4 from J; bases not matched to a gene: 0. The CDR3 extends over 16 amino acids.

Sequencing was carried out using PBMCs. The J gene is TRBJ2-1, the V gene TRBV4-1; the match to TRBD2 covers 14 bases. The sequence was obtained from a man aged 40-55 years in good health and CMV-seropositive. This CDR3 is CASSQGTSGGYNEQFF. Written as DNA, the CDR3 is TGCGCCAGCAGCCAAGGGACTAGCGGGGGGTACAATGAGCAGTTCTTC.